Presented here are 13 T cell receptor beta chains from one specimen sequenced in a study of shared clonotypes between healthy human individuals. Naive CD8 cells were CD45RO-negative, positively selected for CCR7, excluding terminally differentiated effector memory CD45RA+ cells. TCRdb keeps only in-frame clones here, not all; method: immunoSEQ multiplex PCR. The data hold hundreds of thousands of clones, with about 96% observed a single time. Sequenced sample: naive CD8+ T cells sorted from blood. These receptors came from a woman in her 30s in good health.

V is TRBV10-3 and J is TRBJ2-1; the match to TRBD1 covers 9 bases. CDR1 and CDR2 from the germline V gene are ENHRY and SYGVKD. V gave up 0 bases and J gave up 4 bases; unmatched junction bases: 4. This CDR3 is built from 16 residues. The CDR3 reads CAISESMGQGYNEQFF. The CDR3 DNA follows: TGTGCCATCAGTGAGTCAATGGGACAGGGTTACAATGAGCAGTTCTTC.

This rearrangement joins TRBV7-2 to TRBJ2-7; D gene uncertain. The CDR3 sequence is 12 residues long. Germline loops: CDR1 SGHTA, CDR2 FQGNSA. Deletions cut 3 bases from V and 5 bases from J, with 8 bases between. The CDR3 bases are TGTGCCAGCAGCTTGGGCTACGACGAGCAGTACTTC. Translation gives CASSLGYDEQYF.

This chain uses TRBV19 with TRBJ2-1; D not certain. Germline loops: CDR1 LNHDA, CDR2 SQIVND (reference sequence). The CDR3 is made up of 15 amino acids. The germline V and J ends were trimmed by 2 bases and 6 bases, with 14 bases remaining between them. CDR3 sequence reads: CASSILMVRFNEQFF. The DNA of the CDR3 is TGTGCCAGTAGTATATTAATGGTCCGTTTCAATGAGCAGTTCTTC.

The chain recombines TRBV15 with TRBJ2-1; D uncertain. Trimming pared 5 bases from V and 8 bases from J, leaving 19 bases between. Germline V gene data show CDR1 as LNHNV and CDR2 as YYDKDF (reference sequence). The CDR3 has 15 residues. The CDR3 region has the DNA TGTGCCACCAGCTCAATCTCTCCCTTCCCGGATGAGCAGTTCTTC. Residues: CATSSISPFPDEQFF.

This sequence joins TRBV27 and TRBJ2-7, with D perhaps TRBD1 (5 bases). The germline V gene has CDR1 MNHEY and CDR2 SMNVEV (reference sequence). V was clipped by 5 bases and J by 4 bases, with 12 bases between them. This CDR3 region has 13 residues. As DNA, the CDR3 is TGTGCCAGCAGTCGAGACACAGGTTACGAGCAGTACTTC. Translating gives CASSRDTGYEQYF.

This sequence joins TRBV28 and TRBJ2-5; D is unclear. The CDR3 extends over 12 amino acids. From germline, CDR1 is MDHEN and CDR2 SYDVKM. The V gene lost 6 bases and the J gene lost 7 bases, with 12 bases spanning the gap. For the CDR3, the DNA is TGTGCCAGCAGATTGGACCTGGGGACCCAGTACTTC. The encoded protein is CASRLDLGTQYF.

The rearrangement links TRBV7-9 to TRBJ2-1, with D perhaps TRBD1 (5 bases). Germline loops: CDR1 SEHNR, CDR2 FQNEAQ (reference sequence). The CDR3 length is 13 residues. V was cut by 1 base and J by 9 bases, with 10 bases left in between. CDR3 sequence: CASSLVRGREQFF. The CDR3 nucleotides are TGTGCCAGCAGCTTAGTAAGGGGTCGTGAGCAGTTCTTC.

The genes are TRBV5-1 and TRBJ2-7; D ambiguous. The length of the CDR3 is 15 residues. CDR1 is SGHRS, CDR2 YFSETQ, per germline. The V end was cut by 0 bases, the J end by 2 bases, with 12 bases between. This CDR3 is CASSLAQDHPYEQYF. CDR3 nucleotides: TGCGCCAGCAGCTTGGCCCAGGACCACCCCTACGAGCAGTACTTC.

DNA for the CDR3: TGCGCCAGCAGCCAAGATAGAAACAGCTACACCTACGAGCAGTACTTC. Translated, it gives CASSQDRNSYTYEQYF. The chain couples TRBV4-1 to TRBJ2-7, with D hard to call. The CDR3 extends over 16 amino acids. V dropped 0 bases and J dropped 2 bases, with 14 bases sitting between them. Germline assignment: CDR1 MGHRA and CDR2 YSYEKL.

The chain combines TRBV7-9 with TRBJ2-7; either TRBD1 or TRBD2 may fit D (5 bases each). The germline V gene encodes CDR1 SEHNR and CDR2 FQNEAQ (reference sequence). The CDR3 sequence is 15 residues long. V gave up 4 bases and J gave up 5 bases, with 18 bases separating them. CDR3: CASSSRQGTLNEQYF. CDR3 nucleotide sequence: TGTGCCAGCAGCTCCCGACAAGGGACCCTGAACGAGCAGTACTTC.

In nucleotides, the CDR3 is TGTGCCAGCAGCCAAGGCGGGACCACCTACGAGCAGTACTTC. Protein product: CASSQGGTTYEQYF. The chain recombines TRBV4-2 with TRBJ2-7; the D gene is possibly TRBD2 (6 bases). There are 14 residues in the CDR3. V lost 1 base to trimming and J lost 2 bases, with 9 bases between them. The V gene's germline CDR1 is LGHNA and CDR2 YNFKEQ.

CDR3 amino acids: CASSAEDKNNEQFF. For the CDR3, the DNA is TGTGCCAGCAGCGCAGAAGACAAGAACAATGAGCAGTTCTTC. The J gene is TRBJ2-1, the V gene TRBV9; D remains ambiguous. Between the trimmed V and J ends, which lost 3 bases and 5 bases, there was a span of 12 bases. CDR3 length: 14 amino acids. Germline V CDR1 and CDR2: SGDLS, YYNGEE. The full variable domain, with the rest looked up from reference TRBV9 and TRBJ2-1, is DSGVTQTPKHLITATGQRVTLRCSPRSGDLSVYWYQQSLDQGLQFLIQYYNGEERAKGNILERFSAQQFPDLHSELNLSSLELGDSALYFCASSAEDKNNEQFFGPGTRLTVL.

This clone was counted a single time. The same CDR3 arises from other DNA sequences in this sample as well. This chain connects TRBV27 to TRBJ1-2; D is ambiguous. The germline V and J ends were trimmed by 3 bases and 5 bases, with 10 bases remaining between them. Germline values: CDR1 MNHEY, CDR2 SMNVEV (reference sequence). The CDR3 sequence is 13 residues long. The CDR3 sequence: CASSFGRQYGYTF. The CDR3 coding sequence is TGTGCCAGCAGTTTCGGCAGGCAATATGGCTACACCTTC.